These 32 T cell receptor beta chains came from one sample sequenced in a study of blood T cell repertoires in COVID-19. TCRdb's copy holds only in-frame clones and misses some; the assay was immunoSEQ multiplex PCR. The sample carries roughly 300,000 clones, 84% recorded once. Material for sequencing was peripheral blood. These receptors came from a human donor with COVID-19, enrolled during active disease. The donor label of this sample is uncertain.

V is TRBV7-3 and J is TRBJ2-2; 7 bases line up with TRBD2. The CDR3 covers 16 residues. V was clipped by 1 base and J by 1 base; unmatched bases: 3. Germline loops: CDR1 SGHTA, CDR2 FQGTGA. In DNA, the CDR3 is TGTGCCAGCAGCTTAAATCCTAGCGGGAACACCGGGGAGCTGTTTTTT. Its translation: CASSLNPSGNTGELFF.

The chain couples TRBV5-3 to TRBJ2-7; TRBD2 matches at 10 bases. TRBV5-3 is marked as an open reading frame, function uncertain. CDR3 length: 18 amino acids. V shed 0 bases and J 4 bases; nucleotides not matched to a gene: 13. CDR3 in amino acids: CARSLGTSPGTSVYEQYF. The CDR3 DNA reads as TGTGCCAGAAGCTTGGGTACTTCCCCCGGGACTAGCGTTTACGAGCAGTACTTC.

The rearrangement links TRBV7-3 to TRBJ2-2; the D is unclear. The V end lost 5 bases, the J end lost 3 bases, and 16 bases lay between the germline ends. Germline V CDR1 and CDR2: SGHTA, FQGTGA. The CDR3 length is 16 residues. CDR3 nucleotide sequence: TGTGCCAGCAGCCTAGACTTCGACCCGCACACCGGGGAGCTGTTTTTT. Translation: CASSLDFDPHTGELFF.

J is TRBJ1-6 and V is TRBV7-8, with unresolved D. This CDR3 is built from 14 residues. Deletions cut 1 base from V and 5 bases from J, with 6 bases between. Germline V CDR1 and CDR2: SGHVS, FQNEAQ. The CDR3: CASSLGRDNSPLHF. The CDR3 DNA reads TGTGCCAGCAGCTTAGGCCGAGATAATTCACCCCTCCACTTT.

V and J are TRBV18 and TRBJ1-1, with D tentatively TRBD1 (5 bases). The CDR3 totals 16 residues. V lost 4 bases and J lost 4, with 19 bases in between. Germline CDR1 is KGHSH and CDR2 is LQKENI. CDR3 residues: CASSLGGDRWGTEAFF. The CDR3 DNA reads as TGTGCCAGCTCACTTGGAGGGGACCGCTGGGGCACTGAAGCTTTCTTT.

The rearrangement links TRBV5-1 to TRBJ1-1; D gene unclear. The V end was cut by 4 bases, the J end by 8 bases, with 18 bases between. The germline V gene has CDR1 SGHRS and CDR2 YFSETQ. CDR3 size: 14 residues. The CDR3 loop is CASSPTSAVVEAFF. CDR3 sequence (DNA): TGCGCCAGCAGCCCGACCTCGGCGGTCGTAGAAGCTTTCTTT.

This chain connects TRBV10-3 to TRBJ2-1; TRBD2 aligns across 12 bases. Germline CDR1 is ENHRY and CDR2 is SYGVKD. The V segment lost 6 bases and the J segment 8 bases; nucleotides outside the gene matches: 8. The CDR3 has 15 residues. In DNA, the CDR3 is TGTGCCATCAGCCTTCTAGCGGGAGGGCCCGATGAGCAGTTCTTC. This gives the protein CAISLLAGGPDEQFF.

This clone was counted only a few times. This chain joins TRBV18 and TRBJ2-7, with 8 positions matching TRBD1. V shed 2 bases and J 0 bases; nucleotides not matched to a gene: 9. CDR3 length equals 17 residues. The V gene's germline CDR1 is KGHSH and CDR2 LQKENI. CDR3 DNA sequence: TGTGCCAGCTCACCAATGGACAGGGACATCAGCTCCTACGAGCAGTACTTC. It specifies CASSPMDRDISSYEQYF.

CDR3 sequence (DNA): TGTGCCAGCGCAACAGGACAGGGAGGGCAAGAGACCCAGTACTTC. Translated: CASATGQGGQETQYF. The rearrangement uses TRBV9 and TRBJ2-5, with D possibly being TRBD1 (8 bases). The CDR3 spans 15 residues. V lost 7 bases to trimming and J lost 2 bases, with 18 bases between them. Germline V gene lookup returns CDR1 SGDLS and CDR2 YYNGEE.

This rearrangement joins TRBV5-1 to TRBJ2-7; 11 positions match TRBD2. This CDR3 has 15 residues. Germline-derived CDR1 and CDR2 are SGHRS and YFSETQ. V shed 4 bases, J shed 4 bases, and the junction held 7 bases outside the gene matches. The CDR3 DNA reads TGCGCCAGCAGCCTAGGGACTAGCGGATTATACGAGCAGTACTTC. Translated: CASSLGTSGLYEQYF. The entire variable domain, with the rest obtained from reference TRBV5-1 and TRBJ2-7, is as follows: KAGVTQTPRYLIKTRGQQVTLSCSPISGHRSVSWYQQTPGQGLQFLFEYFSETQRNKGNFPGRFSGRQFSNSRSEMNVSTLELGDSALYLCASSLGTSGLYEQYFGPGTRLTVT.

This chain uses TRBV10-2 with TRBJ1-2; 8 nucleotides align to TRBD1. Germline CDR1 WSHSY, CDR2 SAAADI. The CDR3 has 13 residues. V shed 4 bases, J shed 4 bases, and the junction held 2 bases outside the gene matches. CDR3 sequence (DNA): TGCGCCAGCAGTGGGACAGGGTCCTATGGCTACACCTTC. Translating gives CASSGTGSYGYTF.

This clone was detected only a few times. The chain has TRBV5-1 and TRBJ2-1; 8 bases align to TRBD1. Germline V gene data show CDR1 as SGHRS and CDR2 as YFSETQ. The CDR3 runs to 14 residues. Trimming removed 2 bases from V and 9 bases from J; junction bases left unmatched: 7. The CDR3 sequence is CASSLTGGSSEQFF. The CDR3 DNA is TGCGCCAGCAGCTTAACAGGGGGTTCGAGTGAGCAGTTCTTC. Filled out from reference TRBV5-1 and TRBJ2-1, the complete variable domain reads KAGVTQTPRYLIKTRGQQVTLSCSPISGHRSVSWYQQTPGQGLQFLFEYFSETQRNKGNFPGRFSGRQFSNSRSEMNVSTLELGDSALYLCASSLTGGSSEQFFGPGTRLTVL.

The sample holds one count of this clone. The CDR3 sequence: CASSLGAASGANVLTF. In DNA, the CDR3 is TGTGCCAGCAGCTTAGGCGCGGCCTCTGGGGCCAACGTCCTGACTTTC. The chain has TRBV11-3 and TRBJ2-6; D gene ambiguous. Germline V CDR1 and CDR2: SGHNT, YENEEA. The CDR3 loop spans 16 amino acids. The V gene lost 1 base and the J gene lost 0 bases, with 7 bases spanning the gap.

This chain joins TRBV20-1 and TRBJ2-3, with D tentatively TRBD2 (5 bases). The CDR3 is 15 amino acids. Germline values: CDR1 DFQATT, CDR2 SNEGSKA (reference sequence). V lost 3 bases, J lost 4 bases, and 17 bases lay in between. The chain's CDR3 is CSASMRENVADTQYF. CDR3 sequence (DNA): TGCAGTGCTAGTATGAGGGAAAATGTGGCAGATACGCAGTATTTT.

The rearrangement joins TRBV7-6 to TRBJ2-2; TRBD2 aligns across 9 bases. The V gene end was trimmed by 8 bases and the J gene end by 7 bases; junction bases not matched to a gene: 11. The germline V gene encodes CDR1 SGHVS and CDR2 FNYEAQ. The CDR3 covers 15 residues. This CDR3 is CASFVASGKVGELFF. CDR3 DNA: TGTGCCAGCTTTGTGGCTAGCGGGAAGGTCGGGGAGCTGTTTTTT.

To note about this clone: Other DNA sequences from this sample encode an identical CDR3 as well. This chain joins TRBV28 and TRBJ2-3; D call uncertain. This CDR3 has 13 residues. V lost 6 bases and J lost 0, with 7 bases in between. Per germline, CDR1 MDHEN and CDR2 SYDVKM. In DNA, the CDR3 is TGTGCCAGCAGCCCCCCTAGCACAGATACGCAGTATTTT. Its translation: CASSPPSTDTQYF.

The V and J genes are TRBV2 and TRBJ2-5; 12 nucleotides align to TRBD2. This CDR3 contains 16 residues. Per the germline V gene, CDR1 is SNHLY and CDR2 is FYNNEI. The J segment lost 5 bases and the V segment lost 4 bases, leaving 8 bases of the junction unmatched. The CDR3 DNA is TGTGCCAGCAGTGCACTGACTAGCGGGAGTGGGGAGACCCAGTACTTC. Protein: CASSALTSGSGETQYF.

The V gene is TRBV29-1, the J gene TRBJ1-1; 9 positions match TRBD1. The CDR3 covers 13 residues. Germline V gene data show CDR1 as SQVTM and CDR2 as ANQGSEA. Trimming at V came to 7 bases and at J to 0 bases, leaving 3 bases not matched to a gene. CDR3 coding DNA: TGCAGCGGTAGACAGGGGGTGAACACTGAAGCTTTCTTT. Amino acids: CSGRQGVNTEAFF.

The V call is TRBV28, the J call TRBJ1-4, with 7 nucleotides matching TRBD1. Germline V CDR1 and CDR2: MDHEN, SYDVKM. CDR3 size: 14 residues. V lost 6 bases and J lost 8; bases outside the gene matches: 9. CDR3 in DNA: TGTGCCAGCAGGTTGGACAGGACGGGAGAAAAACTGTTTTTT. Protein sequence: CASRLDRTGEKLFF.

V and J are TRBV12-3 or TRBV12-4 and TRBJ2-7, with 9 bases identical to TRBD1. The junction had 4 bases not matched to a gene; V was cut back by 4 bases and J by 6 bases. CDR3 length: 13 amino acids. The CDR3 DNA follows: TGTGCCAGCAGTTACAGGGGGCTAGGCGAGCAGTACTTC. This sequence encodes CASSYRGLGEQYF.

The rearrangement joins TRBV7-9 to TRBJ2-7; 14 bases align to TRBD2. The ends lost 5 bases at V and 3 bases at J; junction bases unmatched: 6. CDR3 size: 16 residues. From germline, CDR1 is SEHNR and CDR2 FQNEAQ (reference sequence). The CDR3 here is CASSRRLAGGNYEQYF. The CDR3 DNA reads TGTGCCAGCAGCCGACGACTAGCGGGGGGGAACTACGAGCAGTACTTC. Combining the CDR3 with reference TRBV7-9 and TRBJ2-7 gives the whole variable domain DTGVSQNPRHKITKRGQNVTFRCDPISEHNRLYWYRQTLGQGPEFLTYFQNEAQLEKSRLLSDRFSAERPKGSFSTLEIQRTEQGDSAMYLCASSRRLAGGNYEQYFGPGTRLTVT.

J is TRBJ2-1 and V is TRBV9; possible D gene TRBD2, 5 bases. Deletions cut 4 bases from V and 9 bases from J, with 17 bases between. CDR3 length: 14 amino acids. Germline CDR1 is SGDLS and CDR2 is YYNGEE. Here the CDR3 DNA reads TGTGCCAGCAGCTCAACTCTTAGCGAGGGTGAGCAGTTCTTC. The encoded protein is CASSSTLSEGEQFF.

The V call is TRBV4-2, the J call TRBJ1-1, with a possible D match to TRBD1 (6 bases). CDR3 length equals 15 residues. Germline V lookup: CDR1 LGHNA, CDR2 YNFKEQ. V lost 7 bases to trimming and J lost 3 bases, with 18 bases between them. CDR3 loop: CASTRQVRGDTEAFF. The CDR3 nucleotides read TGTGCCAGCACCCGACAGGTTCGGGGGGACACTGAAGCTTTCTTT.

The V call is TRBV5-6, the J call TRBJ1-1; 9 bases map to TRBD1. In germline, CDR1 is SGHDT, CDR2 YYEEEE. V was pared by 3 bases and J by 0 bases, with 6 bases of the junction left unmatched. The CDR3 totals 16 residues. As DNA, the CDR3 is TGTGCCAGCAGCTGGGACAGGGAGGAAATGAACACTGAAGCTTTCTTT. It is translated as CASSWDREEMNTEAFF. Full variable domain (missing parts from reference TRBV5-6 and TRBJ1-1): DAGVTQSPTHLIKTRGQQVTLRCSPKSGHDTVSWYQQALGQGPQFIFQYYEEEERQRGNFPDRFSGHQFPNYSSELNVNALLLGDSALYLCASSWDREEMNTEAFFGQGTRLTVV.

The rearrangement links TRBV6-4 to TRBJ1-6; TRBD1 agrees at 8 bases. V gave up 5 bases and J gave up 7 bases; unmatched junction bases: 4. In germline, CDR1 is MRHNA, CDR2 SNTAGT. This CDR3 is built from 14 residues. CDR3 sequence (DNA): TGTGCCAGCAGTCGGACAGGGTGGAATTCACCCCTCCACTTT. The encoded protein is CASSRTGWNSPLHF.

The V gene is TRBV3-1 (or the pseudogene TRBV3-2), the J gene TRBJ1-5; D unresolved. CDR3 length: 14 residues. Germline CDR1 and CDR2: LGHDT and YNNKEL (reference sequence). V lost 0 bases to trimming and J lost 2 bases, with 5 bases between them. The CDR3, as DNA: TGTGCCAGCAGCCAAGAGCCGGGCAATCAGCCCCAGCATTTT. It codes for CASSQEPGNQPQHF.

This clone was recorded once. V is TRBV7-9 and J is TRBJ2-1, with TRBD2 matching over 7 bases. V gave up 2 bases and J gave up 4 bases; unmatched junction bases: 8. The CDR3 has 16 residues. Germline V gene data show CDR1 as SEHNR and CDR2 as FQNEAQ (reference sequence). This chain's CDR3 is CASSLWLSGAYNEQFF. In DNA form, the CDR3 reads TGTGCCAGCAGCTTATGGCTAAGCGGGGCTTACAATGAGCAGTTCTTC.

This chain connects TRBV19 to TRBJ2-3; a weak D match, TRBD1 (6 bases). V was cut by 4 bases and J by 3 bases, with 8 bases left in between. Germline V gives CDR1 LNHDA, CDR2 SQIVND (reference sequence). The CDR3 contains 13 residues. The CDR3 here is CASSTQGTDTQYF. In DNA form, the CDR3 reads TGTGCCAGTAGTACCCAGGGGACAGATACGCAGTATTTT.

The chain links TRBV6-5 to TRBJ1-5; D ambiguous. CDR1 and CDR2 (germline): MNHEY, SVGAGI. CDR3 length: 12 amino acids. V lost 8 bases and J 4 bases, leaving 9 bases between the germline ends. CDR3 amino acids: CASVWLNQPQHF. CDR3 sequence (DNA): TGTGCCAGCGTGTGGCTGAATCAGCCCCAGCATTTT.

The chain has TRBV18 and TRBJ2-1, with TRBD1 identical over 7 bases. CDR1 and CDR2 from the germline V gene are KGHSH and LQKENI. The trim removed 0 bases at V and 1 base at J, leaving 6 bases unmatched. This CDR3 comprises 17 residues. The CDR3 here is CASSPPVGGDSYNEQFF. The CDR3 DNA follows: TGTGCCAGCTCACCACCGGTAGGGGGCGATTCCTACAATGAGCAGTTCTTC. Supplemented by reference TRBV18 and TRBJ2-1, the full variable domain reads NAGVMQNPRHLVRRRGQEARLRCSPMKGHSHVYWYRQLPEEGLKFMVYLQKENIIDESGMPKERFSAEFPKEGPSILRIQQVVRGDSAAYFCASSPPVGGDSYNEQFFGPGTRLTVL.

V usage is TRBV5-1 and J usage is TRBJ2-1; 14 nucleotides line up with TRBD2. Germline trimming cut 5 bases from V and 6 bases from J; bases unmatched to any gene: 4. The CDR3 totals 15 residues. Germline values: CDR1 SGHRS, CDR2 YFSETQ. The CDR3 bases are TGCGCCAGCAGACCGGGACTAGCGGGAGCCAATGAGCAGTTCTTC. Its protein product is CASRPGLAGANEQFF.

This rearrangement joins TRBV4-3 to TRBJ1-2; TRBD1 is a possible D gene (5 bases). This CDR3 comprises 15 residues. The V gene lost 4 bases and the J gene lost 0 bases, with 12 bases spanning the gap. The V gene's germline CDR1 is LGHNA and CDR2 YSLEER. CDR3 bases: TGCGCCAGCAGCCGACGGGGGTTAGCTAACTATGGCTACACCTTC. It translates to CASSRRGLANYGYTF.